Below are 12 T cell receptor beta chains sequenced from a single sample in a study of T cells in Graves' hyperthyroidism and ophthalmopathy. RNA transcripts provided the source from which TCR beta CDR3 regions were amplified. Primed by the HTBI set, a first-round RT-PCR was run on the TCR CDR3. TCRdb re-derived calls from the multiplex PCR reads in MiXCR, one entry per CDR3 protein. The sample holds under 400,000 distinct CDR3 sequences; around a sixth are singletons and the top ten take about a quarter. Source material: blood. Receptors were obtained from a woman under 30 with Graves' hyperthyroidism that later progressed to Graves' ophthalmopathy.

This clonotype was counted many times. The rearrangement joins TRBV29-1 to TRBJ2-1, with D uncertain. V lost 1 base to trimming and J lost 3 bases, with 10 bases between them. This CDR3 is built from 14 residues. Looked up from germline, CDR1 is SQVTM and CDR2 is ANQGSEA. The CDR3 DNA follows: TGCAGCGTTGAAGCTGAGGACGTCTACAATGAGCAGTTCTTC. It encodes CSVEAEDVYNEQFF.

In its sample, this clonotype was seen many times. The rearrangement uses TRBV2 and TRBJ2-7, with a possible D match to TRBD2 (6 bases). The V gene lost 1 base and the J gene lost 2 bases, with 9 bases spanning the gap. The CDR3 contains 14 residues. Germline V gene lookup returns CDR1 SNHLY and CDR2 FYNNEI. In DNA, the CDR3 is TGTGCCAGCAGTGAAGAGCGGGCGGCCTACGAGCAGTACTTC. Protein product: CASSEERAAYEQYF.

This clonotype has a count of ten or more. The rearrangement joins TRBV28 to TRBJ1-5; TRBD1 agrees at 8 bases. The CDR3 loop spans 15 amino acids. The J segment lost 6 bases and the V segment lost 6 bases, leaving 10 bases of the junction unmatched. Germline lookup yields CDR1 MDHEN and CDR2 SYDVKM. CDR3 residues: CASSPARGPFQPQHF. CDR3 bases: TGTGCCAGCAGCCCTGCCAGGGGGCCCTTTCAGCCCCAGCATTTT. Full variable domain (rest looked up from reference TRBV28 and TRBJ1-5): DVKVTQSSRYLVKRTGEKVFLECVQDMDHENMFWYRQDPGLGLRLIYFSYDVKMKEKGDIPEGYSVSREKKERFSLILESASTNQTSMYLCASSPARGPFQPQHFGDGTRLSIL.

As regards this clonotype: At one boundary the junction diverges from the germline segment, which might be a read error. The rearrangement links TRBV5-6 to TRBJ2-2, with TRBD2 as a possible D gene (5 bases). The CDR3 spans 15 residues. Germline CDR1 SGHDT, CDR2 YYEEEE. The CDR3: CVSSLTAEFTGELFF. CDR3 coding DNA: TGTGTCAGCAGCTTAACAGCGGAATTCACCGGGGAGCTGTTTTTT. The variable domain in full, completed from reference TRBV5-6 and TRBJ2-2, reads DAGVTQSPTHLIKTRGQQVTLRCSPKSGHDTVSWYQQALGQGPQFIFQYYEEEERQRGNFPDRFSGHQFPNYSSELNVNALLLGDSALYLCVSSLTAEFTGELFFGEGSRLTVL.

This clonotype was seen ten or more times. The chain uses TRBV18 and TRBJ2-5; D not certain. Trimming removed 3 bases at V and 5 bases at J, with 10 bases between. From germline, CDR1 is KGHSH and CDR2 LQKENI. This CDR3 contains 13 residues. For the CDR3, the DNA is TGTGCCAGCTCACCCATGGGCCGGGAGACCCAGTACTTC. This gives the protein CASSPMGRETQYF. Variable domain in full (rest from reference TRBV18 and TRBJ2-5): NAGVMQNPRHLVRRRGQEARLRCSPMKGHSHVYWYRQLPEEGLKFMVYLQKENIIDESGMPKERFSAEFPKEGPSILRIQQVVRGDSAAYFCASSPMGRETQYFGPGTRLLVL.

This clonotype was observed at least ten times. The chain carries TRBV7-9 and TRBJ2-7; D is ambiguous. The germline gives CDR1 SEHNR, CDR2 FQNEAQ (reference sequence). The CDR3 is 13 amino acids. The V and J ends lost 0 bases and 2 bases respectively, with 5 bases between them. DNA for the CDR3: TGTGCCAGCAGCTTAGCTGTAACCTACGAGCAGTACTTC. Translation gives CASSLAVTYEQYF. The whole variable domain, remainder taken from reference TRBV7-9 and TRBJ2-7, is DTGVSQNPRHKITKRGQNVTFRCDPISEHNRLYWYRQTLGQGPEFLTYFQNEAQLEKSRLLSDRFSAERPKGSFSTLEIQRTEQGDSAMYLCASSLAVTYEQYFGPGTRLTVT.

The chain recombines TRBV9 with TRBJ2-2, with 7 bases matching TRBD1. CDR3 length: 16 amino acids. J lost 1 base, V lost 2 bases, and 5 bases had no gene match. CDR1 is SGDLS, CDR2 YYNGEE, per germline. The chain's CDR3 is CASSVRQGGNTGELFF. The CDR3 bases are TGTGCCAGCAGCGTCCGACAGGGTGGGAACACCGGGGAGCTGTTTTTT.

This clonotype has a count of ten or more. This chain links TRBV5-1 with TRBJ2-1, with a tentative D call TRBD2 (6 bases). Germline CDR1 and CDR2: SGHRS and YFSETQ. V was shortened by 5 bases and J by 3 bases, with 21 bases between the two germline ends. The CDR3 has 17 amino acids. Written as DNA, the CDR3 is TGCGCCAGCAGGGGCCTACTAGCTACCCCTGGCTACAATGAGCAGTTCTTC. It yields the protein CASRGLLATPGYNEQFF.

The table lists this clonotype with a few counts. The chain uses TRBV19 and TRBJ2-1, with D perhaps matching TRBD2 (6 bases). The CDR3 is made up of 16 amino acids. CDR1 and CDR2 (germline): LNHDA, SQIVND (reference sequence). The ends were cut back, 3 bases at V and 2 bases at J, with 14 bases in the middle. In DNA, the CDR3 is TGTGCCAGTAGTATCGAATCGGGAGTGCCCTACAATGAGCAGTTCTTC. As protein: CASSIESGVPYNEQFF.

This clonotype was counted between two and nine times. The J gene is TRBJ2-6, the V gene TRBV14; 7 bases are a match to TRBD1. The CDR3 has 16 amino acids. Germline CDR1 is SGHDN and CDR2 is FVKESK. J lost 2 bases, V lost 4 bases, and 5 bases had no gene match. The CDR3 loop is CASSRDSLTGANVLTF. Here the CDR3 DNA reads TGTGCCAGCAGCCGGGACAGCCTGACTGGGGCCAACGTCCTGACTTTC.

CDR3 sequence (DNA): TGCAGCGTGGGGGACAGGGTCAACGAGCAGTACTTC. It codes for CSVGDRVNEQYF. This chain joins TRBV29-1 and TRBJ2-7; 9 bases agree with TRBD1. V lost 6 bases and J lost 5; bases outside the gene matches: 5. This CDR3 comprises 12 residues. The germline CDR1 and CDR2 sequences are SQVTM and ANQGSEA.

The chain is built from TRBV5-6 and TRBJ1-1; D perhaps matches TRBD1 (6 bases). The ends were cut back, 4 bases at V and 3 bases at J, with 16 bases in the middle. The CDR3 has 15 amino acids. Germline V gene data show CDR1 as SGHDT and CDR2 as YYEEEE. The DNA for the CDR3 is TGTGCCAGCAGCCTAGGATTGACAGGACACACTGAAGCTTTCTTT. Its protein product is CASSLGLTGHTEAFF.